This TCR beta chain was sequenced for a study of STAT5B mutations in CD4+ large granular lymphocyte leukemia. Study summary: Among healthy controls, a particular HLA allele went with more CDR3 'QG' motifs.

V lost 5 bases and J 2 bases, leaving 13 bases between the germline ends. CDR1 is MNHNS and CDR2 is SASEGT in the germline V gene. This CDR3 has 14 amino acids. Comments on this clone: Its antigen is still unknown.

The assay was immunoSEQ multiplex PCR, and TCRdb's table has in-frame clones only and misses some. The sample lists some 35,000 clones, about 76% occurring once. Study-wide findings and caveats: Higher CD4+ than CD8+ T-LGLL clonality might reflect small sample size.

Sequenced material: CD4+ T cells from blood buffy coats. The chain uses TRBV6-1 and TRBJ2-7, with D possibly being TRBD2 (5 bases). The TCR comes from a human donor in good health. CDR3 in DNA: TGTGCCAGCAGTAGCTCCGGGGTACCCTACGAGCAGTACTTC. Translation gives CASSSSGVPYEQYF.